This TCR beta chain was obtained from a study of T cell clonotyping in hematopoietic cell transplantation. Broader study findings: CD4 and CD8 repertoire contributions could not be separated without sorting. Recipient TCR diversity dropped after transplant; expanded clonotypes rose from day 30 to 180.

The time point here: recipient sample about 28 days before transplant, after cytoreduction. Repertoires were generated with immunoSEQ multiplex PCR, while TCRdb's copy carries only in-frame clones and drops some. The profile shows roughly 50,000 clones, 86% of them singletons. The germline gives CDR1 MNHEY, CDR2 SVGAGI. V lost 6 bases, J lost 8 bases, and 12 bases stayed unmatched. The CDR3 runs to 15 residues. A few counts support this clone. Its specificity is not known. The source was peripheral blood mononuclear cells, collected before stem cell transplant. This chain uses TRBV6-5 with TRBJ2-2, with 7 bases identical to TRBD1. This TCR derives from a man aged 55 to 69 with biphenotypic leukemia. Some clones in this sample may be carry-over from other donors' samples. The CDR3 sequence: CASSLGQPLGGELFF. CDR3 nucleotides: TGTGCCAGCAGCCTGGGACAGCCTCTTGGGGGGGAGCTGTTTTTT.